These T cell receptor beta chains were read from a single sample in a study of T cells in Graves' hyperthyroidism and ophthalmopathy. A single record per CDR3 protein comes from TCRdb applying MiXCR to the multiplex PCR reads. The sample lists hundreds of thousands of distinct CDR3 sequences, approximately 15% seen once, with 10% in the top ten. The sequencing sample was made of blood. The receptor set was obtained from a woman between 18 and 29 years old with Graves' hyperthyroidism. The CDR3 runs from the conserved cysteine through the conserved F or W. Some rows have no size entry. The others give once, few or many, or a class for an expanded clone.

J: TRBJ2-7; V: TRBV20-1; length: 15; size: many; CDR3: CSARDHASVPYEQYF
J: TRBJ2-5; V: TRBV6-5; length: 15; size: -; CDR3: CASSYGAPVDETQYF
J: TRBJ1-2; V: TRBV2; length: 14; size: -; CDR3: CATGGGGVYYGYTF
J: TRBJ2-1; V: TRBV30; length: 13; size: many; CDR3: CAWKRSSYNEQFF
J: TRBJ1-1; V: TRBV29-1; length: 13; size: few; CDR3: CSAKGRLNTEAFF
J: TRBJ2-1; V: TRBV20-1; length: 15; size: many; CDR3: CSAPDDRGSYNEQFF
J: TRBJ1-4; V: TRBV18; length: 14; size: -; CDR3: CASSPTDSNEKLVF
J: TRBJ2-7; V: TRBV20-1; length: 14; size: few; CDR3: CSAGDPGSSYEQYF
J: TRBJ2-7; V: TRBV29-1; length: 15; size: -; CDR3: CSVDPTGTGMGEQYF
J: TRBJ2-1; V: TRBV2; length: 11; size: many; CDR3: CASPGTNEQFF
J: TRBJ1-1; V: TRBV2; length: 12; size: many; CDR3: CASSVFGIEAFF
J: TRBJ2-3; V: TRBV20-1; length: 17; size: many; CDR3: CSARDLLAGVLKDTQYF
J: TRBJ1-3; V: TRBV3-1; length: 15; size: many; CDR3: CASSQEGYSGNTIYF
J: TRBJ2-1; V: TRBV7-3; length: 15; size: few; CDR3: CASSPKGQGRNEQFF
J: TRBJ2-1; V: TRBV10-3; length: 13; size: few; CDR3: CAIREIQRNEQFF
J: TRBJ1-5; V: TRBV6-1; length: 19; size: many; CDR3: CASSVAGGYTYSGNQPQHF
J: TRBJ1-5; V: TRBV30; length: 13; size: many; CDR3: CAWSLGLYQPQHF